These 5 T cell receptor beta chains came from one sample sequenced in a study of monozygotic twins with inflammatory bowel disease. TCRdb re-analyzed the 5' RACE reads; it lists each CDR3 protein once, without DNA. The sample data list approximately 400,000 distinct CDR3 sequences. Input material: blood. Every receptor here comes from a human donor with ulcerative colitis or Crohn's disease, or a healthy co-twin of an affected twin (not recorded which).

CDR3 region: CASSLGGQGVTEAFF. The chain uses TRBV5-1 and TRBJ1-1; TCRdb calls TRBD1, which cannot be checked without DNA. Germline CDR1 is SGHRS and CDR2 is YFSETQ. The CDR3 totals 15 residues.

The chain recombines TRBV5-1 with TRBJ2-1; the D call of TRBD1 rests on TCRdb alone, since no DNA is present to check it. This CDR3 region has 17 residues. The germline V gene has CDR1 SGHRS and CDR2 YFSETQ. The CDR3 sequence is CASSGRTGQGAGNEQFF.

V is TRBV20-1 and J is TRBJ2-4; TCRdb outputs TRBD1, but without DNA this stays unchecked. This CDR3 comprises 15 residues. Germline-derived CDR1 and CDR2 are DFQATT and SNEGSKA (reference sequence). The CDR3 reads CSARVGPLAKNIQYF.

The J gene is TRBJ2-1, the V gene TRBV7-9; the D gene TCRdb calls, TRBD1, cannot be checked with no DNA. The germline V gene has CDR1 SEHNR and CDR2 FQNEAQ (reference sequence). CDR3 length: 17 amino acids. The CDR3 loop reads CASSFLPGPSSYNEQFF.

The gene calls are TRBV15 and TRBJ1-2. Germline V lookup: CDR1 LNHNV, CDR2 YYDKDF (reference sequence). This CDR3 spans 15 amino acids. The CDR3 here is CATSRGPTANYGYTF.